This TCR beta chain came from a study of T-cell memory formation after mild COVID-19. Across the study: Largely donor-specific sequence clusters came from two donors. The study, taken as a whole, reports: Clones shrinking between day 15 and 85 showed a balanced CD4/CD8 split, and those that grew later tilted toward CD4+. Contracting CD4+ clones sat mainly in CM and EM; CD8+ in EMRA. Pre-infection memory held some responding clones, suggesting pre-existing cross-reactive T cells responded.

Germline loops: CDR1 SEHNR, CDR2 FQNEAQ (reference sequence). This CDR3 has 18 residues. The V segment lost 1 base and the J segment 1 base; nucleotides outside the gene matches: 8. TCRdb processed the 5' RACE reads anew with MiXCR; each CDR3 protein has one entry. This repertoire shows 200,000 to 250,000 distinct CDR3 sequences, 27% found once; its top ten account for about an eighth. With regard to this clonotype: Antigen unknown.

Specimen: PBMCs or a T cell subset sorted from them (not recorded which). The rearrangement links TRBV7-9 to TRBJ1-2; TRBD1 aligns across 11 bases. The receptor's source is an adult woman who had mild COVID-19 (a few samples of this study predate the infection). Cell type and time point are not known. The CDR3 spells CASSLDAIGTGGNYGYTF. In DNA form, the CDR3 reads TGTGCCAGCAGCTTAGACGCCATCGGGACAGGGGGTAACTATGGCTACACCTTC. The full variable domain, its missing parts supplied by reference TRBV7-9 and TRBJ1-2, is DTGVSQNPRHKITKRGQNVTFRCDPISEHNRLYWYRQTLGQGPEFLTYFQNEAQLEKSRLLSDRFSAERPKGSFSTLEIQRTEQGDSAMYLCASSLDAIGTGGNYGYTFGSGTRLTVV.